The subject of this entry is one T cell receptor (beta chain). The sample is drawn from a study of shared clonotypes between healthy human individuals. The wider study: Participating donors consisted of a couple of women and a few men aged 18 to 49.

Both subsets, CD45RA+ naive and CD45RA-negative memory, were split from the CD4+ cells. Using immunoSEQ multiplex PCR, the repertoire was profiled, and TCRdb retains in-frame clones only, with some absent. The sample lists 1.4 million to 1.5 million clones, 96% occurring once. This CDR3 region has 14 residues. Trimming removed 3 bases from V and 4 bases from J; junction bases left unmatched: 4. Germline V gives CDR1 SGDLS, CDR2 YYNGEE. The clonotype was recovered from a man in his thirties or forties in good health. The J gene is TRBJ2-3, the V gene TRBV9; 8 nucleotides agree with TRBD2. The sequencing sample was made of naive CD4+ T cells sorted from blood. Subset noted: CD45RA+ positively selected. The DNA for the CDR3 is TGTGCCAGCAGCGGGAGCGGGAGTCCAGATACGCAGTATTTT. Protein product: CASSGSGSPDTQYF.